This entry lists 7 T cell receptor beta chains sequenced from one sample in a study of spatial heterogeneity in lung cancer. MiXCR, applied by TCRdb to the 5' RACE reads, yields one record per CDR3 protein. The table records tens of thousands of distinct CDR3 sequences, more than 7% of them present only once. Sample time point: sample taken at primary tumor resection. The specimen was PBMCs, collected at surgery. The receptors were sampled from a female donor with early-stage non-small cell lung cancer.

This clonotype was found many times. The chain joins TRBV9 to TRBJ2-1; D is ambiguous. Deletions cut 4 bases from V and 0 bases from J, with 11 bases between. Looked up from germline, CDR1 is SGDLS and CDR2 is YYNGEE. This CDR3 spans 15 amino acids. The CDR3 protein is CASSQIPGSYNEQFF. CDR3 in DNA: TGTGCCAGCAGCCAGATTCCTGGCTCCTACAATGAGCAGTTCTTC.

This clonotype appeared many times. The chain has TRBV5-5 and TRBJ1-4, with no clear D. Trimming removed 0 bases at V and 5 bases at J, with 8 bases between. The CDR3 sequence is 14 residues long. Germline CDR1 SGHKS, CDR2 YYEKEE (reference sequence). The CDR3 loop reads CASSLGALNEKLFF. In nucleotides, the CDR3 is TGTGCCAGCAGCTTGGGGGCTCTGAATGAAAAACTGTTTTTT. Full variable domain (outside the CDR3, taken from reference TRBV5-5 and TRBJ1-4): DAGVTQSPTHLIKTRGQQVTLRCSPISGHKSVSWYQQVLGQGPQFIFQYYEKEERGRGNFPDRFSARQFPNYSSELNVNALLLGDSALYLCASSLGALNEKLFFGSGTQLSVL.

In DNA, the CDR3 is TGCGCCAGCAGCCCTCCAGGGTTGGGAGAGACCCAGTACTTC. The encoded protein is CASSPPGLGETQYF. J is TRBJ2-5 and V is TRBV5-1; TRBD1 might be the D (5 bases). V was shortened by 4 bases and J by 4 bases, with 14 bases between the two germline ends. CDR1 and CDR2 from the germline V gene are SGHRS and YFSETQ. CDR3 length: 14 amino acids.

This clonotype has a count of ten or more. This chain connects TRBV4-3 to TRBJ2-3, with D possibly TRBD2 on 5 matching bases. Germline V lookup: CDR1 LGHNA, CDR2 YSLEER. The CDR3 spans 14 residues. V gave up 4 bases and J gave up 4 bases, with 12 bases separating them. The CDR3 here is CASSLVGVADTQYF. CDR3 nucleotides: TGCGCCAGCAGCCTCGTCGGGGTGGCAGATACGCAGTATTTT.

A few counts support this clonotype. The rearrangement links TRBV5-4 to TRBJ2-5, with D possibly being TRBD1 (5 bases). The germline gives CDR1 SGHNT, CDR2 YYREEE (reference sequence). The length of the CDR3 is 12 residues. Between the trimmed V and J ends, which lost 6 bases and 0 bases, there was a span of 6 bases. The DNA for the CDR3 is TGTGCCAGCATGACAGACCAAGAGACCCAGTACTTC. Translating gives CASMTDQETQYF.

This clonotype was counted many times. This chain links TRBV4-2 with TRBJ2-1; D is uncertain. The CDR3 covers 13 residues. The V and J ends lost 4 bases and 9 bases respectively, with 13 bases between them. The germline V gene has CDR1 LGHNA and CDR2 YNFKEQ. Here the CDR3 DNA reads TGTGCCAGCAGCCTCTACGTTACACTTGAGCAGTTCTTC. It yields the protein CASSLYVTLEQFF.

This clonotype was seen only a few times. CDR3 coding DNA: TGTGCCAGCACCTCACAGGGGATGAACACTGAAGCTTTCTTT. This sequence encodes CASTSQGMNTEAFF. The V call is TRBV6-5, the J call TRBJ1-1, with 7 bases that match TRBD1. The CDR3 is made up of 14 amino acids. Trimming removed 7 bases from V and 0 bases from J; junction bases left unmatched: 5. From germline, CDR1 is MNHEY and CDR2 SVGAGI.